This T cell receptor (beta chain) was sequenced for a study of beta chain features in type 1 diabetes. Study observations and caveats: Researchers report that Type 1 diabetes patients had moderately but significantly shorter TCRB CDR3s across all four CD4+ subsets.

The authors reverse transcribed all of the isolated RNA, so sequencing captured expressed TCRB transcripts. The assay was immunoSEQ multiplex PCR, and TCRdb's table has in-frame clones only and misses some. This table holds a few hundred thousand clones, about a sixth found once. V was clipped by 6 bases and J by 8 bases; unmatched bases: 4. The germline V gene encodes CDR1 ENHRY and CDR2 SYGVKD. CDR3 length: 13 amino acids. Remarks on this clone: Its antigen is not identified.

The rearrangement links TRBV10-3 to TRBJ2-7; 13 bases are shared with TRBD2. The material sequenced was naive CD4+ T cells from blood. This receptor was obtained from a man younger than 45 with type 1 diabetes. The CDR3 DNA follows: TGTGCCATCAGGGGACTAGCGGGACCGCAGCAGTACTTC. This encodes CAIRGLAGPQQYF.